This TCR beta chain was recovered during a study of cytomegalovirus exposure and HLA in healthy donors. Study conclusions and caveats: A subsequent analysis found that TCR clusters from the first cohort also tended to co-occur in the 120 or so validation repertoires, with about 94% of cluster scores above 0.

The donors were in the approximately 130-subject validation cohort, distinct from the roughly 600-subject first cohort. As concerns this clone: The antigen is unknown.

The V and J ends lost 4 bases and 0 bases respectively, with 13 bases between them. The CDR3 contains 16 residues. CDR1 is MGHRA, CDR2 YSYEKL, per germline. Data came from immunoSEQ multiplex PCR; TCRdb stores just in-frame clones and leaves some out. The repertoire holds fewer than 400,000 clones, roughly 89% seen once, with around 0.8% in the top ten. The receptor was derived from a woman under 30 in good health and CMV-seronegative. V is TRBV4-1 and J is TRBJ1-3; D unclear. Sequences were obtained from PBMCs. CDR3 nucleotides: TGCGCCAGCAGCCCCCAGAGCTGGAGCTCTGGAAACACCATATATTTT. Residues: CASSPQSWSSGNTIYF.